A single sample is the source of the 22 T cell receptor beta chains below, sequenced in a study of blood T cells in healthy people across ages. Together with a sample-barcoded 5' primer, a J-beta primer mix was included in a second PCR lasting about 7 to 11 cycles. TCRdb ran MiXCR on the 5' RACE reads and lists one entry per CDR3 protein. The profile shows fewer than 600,000 distinct CDR3 sequences, about 26% of them singletons. In addition, the sample was reused for a study of T cells of mothers and their children.

Sequencing input: blood. The receptors stem from a boy aged 2 to 10 in good health.

In this sample, this clonotype turned up a few times. This chain links TRBV20-1 with TRBJ1-5, with no clear D. The CDR3 extends over 15 amino acids. Germline V gene data show CDR1 as DFQATT and CDR2 as SNEGSKA (reference sequence). V was pared by 4 bases and J by 1 base, with 14 bases between. The CDR3 here is CSATEILASNQPQHF. CDR3 bases: TGCAGTGCTACGGAGATCTTGGCGAGCAATCAGCCCCAGCATTTT.

This clonotype was counted ten times or more. The chain recombines TRBV10-3 with TRBJ1-4; D gene unclear. From germline, CDR1 is ENHRY and CDR2 SYGVKD. V was pared by 4 bases and J by 0 bases, with 6 bases between. CDR3 length: 14 amino acids. CDR3 sequence: CAISVTATNEKLFF. In DNA, the CDR3 is TGTGCCATCAGTGTGACTGCAACTAATGAAAAACTGTTTTTT.

This clonotype was counted a few times. The rearrangement uses TRBV29-1 and TRBJ2-7, with D possibly matching TRBD1 (5 bases). This CDR3 has 12 amino acids. Germline V gene data show CDR1 as SQVTM and CDR2 as ANQGSEA. Trimming pared 6 bases from V and 2 bases from J, leaving 11 bases between. The CDR3 sequence is CSVQDRAYEQYF. Written as DNA, the CDR3 is TGCAGCGTCCAAGACAGAGCCTACGAGCAGTACTTC.

For this clonotype: One end of the junction fails to match germline, which may point to a read error. The chain employs TRBV3-1 and TRBJ2-1; possibly TRBD2 for D (5 bases). The CDR3 consists of 13 residues. In germline, CDR1 is LGHDT, CDR2 YNNKEL (reference sequence). CDR3 coding DNA: TGTGCCAGCAGCCAAGATAGTGGGAGTGGTAGGATCTTC. Translating gives CASSQDSGSGRIF.

This clonotype was detected only a few times. CDR3 coding DNA: TGTGCCAGCAGTTTAGGATCAACCTACAATGAGCAGTTCTTC. It translates to CASSLGSTYNEQFF. The chain uses TRBV12-3 or TRBV12-4 and TRBJ2-1; D gene unclear. V lost 1 base and J lost 2, with 6 bases in between. The CDR3 covers 14 residues.

This chain connects TRBV6-1 to TRBJ1-6; the D is unclear. Per germline, CDR1 MNHNS and CDR2 SASEGT. V lost 7 bases, J lost 0 bases, and 13 bases lay in between. This CDR3 is built from 16 residues. CDR3 region: CASTRKTSSYNSPLHF. CDR3 DNA sequence: TGTGCCAGCACCCGTAAGACCAGCTCCTATAATTCACCCCTCCACTTT.

This chain links TRBV29-1 with TRBJ2-7; 8 bases align to TRBD2. Per germline, CDR1 SQVTM and CDR2 ANQGSEA. With 2 bases clipped from V and 6 bases from J, the junction kept 15 bases outside the gene matches. The CDR3 has 16 residues. The CDR3, as DNA: TGCAGCGTTGAAAATGGGACTAGTTTTCGCCAACTCGAGCAGTACTTC. Translated, it gives CSVENGTSFRQLEQYF.

The rearrangement links TRBV15 to TRBJ1-1; 8 nucleotides align to TRBD1. Germline CDR1 and CDR2: LNHNV and YYDKDF (reference sequence). This CDR3 has 16 residues. The trim removed 5 bases at V and 4 bases at J, leaving 12 bases unmatched. CDR3 nucleotide sequence: TGTGCCACCAGCTCGCGCTCACAGGGGGTAAGCACTGAAGCTTTCTTT. This gives the protein CATSSRSQGVSTEAFF.

This clonotype was found a few times. The J gene is TRBJ2-1, the V gene TRBV20-1; tentatively, D is TRBD1 or TRBD2 (5 bases each). Deletions cut 3 bases from V and 6 bases from J, with 12 bases between. The germline V gene has CDR1 DFQATT and CDR2 SNEGSKA (reference sequence). CDR3 length: 13 amino acids. The CDR3 loop is CSASRGEANEQFF. In DNA form, the CDR3 reads TGCAGTGCTAGCCGGGGCGAGGCCAATGAGCAGTTCTTC.

This clonotype was detected only a few times. This sequence joins TRBV6-1 and TRBJ2-5, with TRBD1 matching over 8 bases. Judging by the DNA end, TRBJ2-7 fits better; the J call may be wrong. The CDR3 sequence is 15 residues long. In germline, CDR1 is MNHNS, CDR2 SASEGT. CDR3 nucleotide sequence: TGTGCCAGCAGTGAAAGACAGGGGAGCTCCTACGAGCAGTACTTC. Protein product: CASSERQGSSYEQYF.

The chain carries TRBV2 and TRBJ2-3; perhaps TRBD2 as D (6 bases). Trimming cost V 11 bases and J 2 bases, with 14 bases left between them. The CDR3 extends over 13 amino acids. Germline assignment: CDR1 SNHLY and CDR2 FYNNEI. CDR3 coding DNA: TGTGCCTTCGTAACGGGGGTCACAGATACGCAGTATTTT. It is translated as CAFVTGVTDTQYF.

Of note for this clonotype: One junction end disagrees with the germline gene, perhaps due to a read error. The genes are TRBV2 and TRBJ2-1; D call uncertain. Germline V gives CDR1 SNHLY, CDR2 FYNNEI. CDR3 length equals 11 residues. The CDR3 spells CASTVDNEQLF. CDR3 nucleotide sequence: TGTGCCAGCACCGTCGACAATGAGCAGCTCTTC.

This clonotype was counted a few times. This rearrangement joins TRBV20-1 to TRBJ2-4, with 8 bases matching TRBD2. CDR3 length equals 13 residues. The V segment lost 1 base and the J segment 8 bases; nucleotides outside the gene matches: 4. Per germline, CDR1 DFQATT and CDR2 SNEGSKA (reference sequence). The CDR3 loop is CSARGPGGDIQYF. In nucleotides, the CDR3 is TGCAGTGCTAGAGGCCCGGGAGGGGACATTCAGTACTTC.

V and J are TRBV10-3 and TRBJ2-3, with D possibly being TRBD1 or TRBD2 (6 bases each). The CDR3 is 14 amino acids. The germline V gene has CDR1 ENHRY and CDR2 SYGVKD. V lost 0 bases and J lost 8, with 12 bases in between. CDR3 amino acids: CAISESTGTVTQYF. CDR3 nucleotide sequence: TGTGCCATCAGTGAGTCTACAGGGACTGTTACGCAGTATTTT.

The chain joins TRBV29-1 to TRBJ1-2, with a weak D call TRBD1 (5 bases). V was shortened by 4 bases and J by 4 bases, with 13 bases between the two germline ends. The CDR3 extends over 13 amino acids. The V gene's germline CDR1 is SQVTM and CDR2 ANQGSEA. The chain's CDR3 is CSVVAGSIYGYTF. The CDR3 region has the DNA TGCAGCGTTGTGGCAGGGAGCATCTATGGCTACACCTTC.

In DNA, the CDR3 is TGCGCCAGCAGTGAAAGGCAGGACTATAGCAATCAGCCCCAGCATTTT. The encoded protein is CASSERQDYSNQPQHF. The chain employs TRBV10-2 and TRBJ1-5; D not certain. CDR3 length: 16 amino acids. Germline CDR1 and CDR2: WSHSY and SAAADI. Trimming took off 3 bases at V and 0 bases at J, with 12 bases between the two ends.

V is TRBV6-1 and J is TRBJ2-5; D is uncertain. The germline V and J ends were trimmed by 7 bases and 5 bases, with 14 bases remaining between them. The CDR3 is 13 residues long. Germline CDR1 is MNHNS and CDR2 is SASEGT. CDR3 in DNA: TGTGCCAGCACCCGAGACTCCCCTGAGACCCAGTACTTC. Protein: CASTRDSPETQYF.

The chain links TRBV14 to TRBJ2-1; TRBD2 matches at 8 bases. Germline CDR1 and CDR2: SGHDN and FVKESK. V lost 3 bases and J lost 3; bases outside the gene matches: 7. The CDR3 covers 16 residues. CDR3 sequence: CASSHPSGGYYNEQFF. The DNA of the CDR3 is TGTGCCAGCAGCCACCCCTCGGGGGGGTACTACAATGAGCAGTTCTTC.

This chain connects TRBV18 to TRBJ1-2; 9 nucleotides agree with TRBD1. J gave up 6 bases and V 3 bases, and 5 bases lay outside the gene matches. The germline V gene has CDR1 KGHSH and CDR2 LQKENI. The CDR3 consists of 14 residues. The CDR3 reads CASSPGQGRNGYTF. The CDR3 nucleotides are TGTGCCAGCTCACCCGGACAGGGGCGGAATGGCTACACCTTC.

J is TRBJ1-1 and V is TRBV18; the D is unclear. Trimming stripped 3 bases from V and 2 bases from J, with 10 bases between. The CDR3 extends over 14 amino acids. The germline gives CDR1 KGHSH, CDR2 LQKENI. The CDR3 reads CASSPLPLNTEAFF. Here the CDR3 DNA reads TGTGCCAGCTCACCCCTACCCCTCAACACTGAAGCTTTCTTT.

This clonotype was seen only a few times. The V call is TRBV10-3, the J call TRBJ2-5; TRBD1 matches 7 bases. The length of the CDR3 is 14 residues. In germline, CDR1 is ENHRY, CDR2 SYGVKD. The V and J ends lost 10 bases and 5 bases, in that order; junction bases with no gene match: 13. CDR3: CATNARGSEETQYF. The DNA of the CDR3 is TGTGCCACCAACGCCAGGGGGTCTGAGGAGACCCAGTACTTC.

This chain links TRBV19 with TRBJ2-2; 8 bases line up with TRBD2. CDR3 length: 15 residues. The ends lost 5 bases at V and 5 bases at J; junction bases unmatched: 7. Germline V gene sequence: CDR1 LNHDA, CDR2 SQIVND (reference sequence). The CDR3 nucleotides are TGTGCCAGTAGTCCGAGCGGGAGTATAACCGGGGAGCTGTTTTTT. This sequence encodes CASSPSGSITGELFF.